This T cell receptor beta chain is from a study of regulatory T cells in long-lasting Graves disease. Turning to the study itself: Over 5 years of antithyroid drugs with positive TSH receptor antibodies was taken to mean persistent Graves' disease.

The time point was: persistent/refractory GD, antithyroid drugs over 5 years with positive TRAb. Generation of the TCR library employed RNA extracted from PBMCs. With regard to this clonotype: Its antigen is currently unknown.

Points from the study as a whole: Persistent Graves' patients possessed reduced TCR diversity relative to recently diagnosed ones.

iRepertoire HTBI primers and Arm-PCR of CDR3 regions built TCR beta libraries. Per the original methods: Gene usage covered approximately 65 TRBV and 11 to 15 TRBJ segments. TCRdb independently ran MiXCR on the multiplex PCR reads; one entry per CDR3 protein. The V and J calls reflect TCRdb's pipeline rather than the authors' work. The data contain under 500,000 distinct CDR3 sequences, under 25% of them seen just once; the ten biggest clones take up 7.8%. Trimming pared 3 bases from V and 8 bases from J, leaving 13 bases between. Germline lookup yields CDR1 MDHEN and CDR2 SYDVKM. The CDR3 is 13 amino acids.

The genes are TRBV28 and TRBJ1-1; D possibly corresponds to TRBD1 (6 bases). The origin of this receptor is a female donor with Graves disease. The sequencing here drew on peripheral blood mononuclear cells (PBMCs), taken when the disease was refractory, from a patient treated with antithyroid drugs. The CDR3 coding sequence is TGTGCCAGCAGTTTGGCCAACAGGGCAGAAGCTTTCTTT. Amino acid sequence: CASSLANRAEAFF.